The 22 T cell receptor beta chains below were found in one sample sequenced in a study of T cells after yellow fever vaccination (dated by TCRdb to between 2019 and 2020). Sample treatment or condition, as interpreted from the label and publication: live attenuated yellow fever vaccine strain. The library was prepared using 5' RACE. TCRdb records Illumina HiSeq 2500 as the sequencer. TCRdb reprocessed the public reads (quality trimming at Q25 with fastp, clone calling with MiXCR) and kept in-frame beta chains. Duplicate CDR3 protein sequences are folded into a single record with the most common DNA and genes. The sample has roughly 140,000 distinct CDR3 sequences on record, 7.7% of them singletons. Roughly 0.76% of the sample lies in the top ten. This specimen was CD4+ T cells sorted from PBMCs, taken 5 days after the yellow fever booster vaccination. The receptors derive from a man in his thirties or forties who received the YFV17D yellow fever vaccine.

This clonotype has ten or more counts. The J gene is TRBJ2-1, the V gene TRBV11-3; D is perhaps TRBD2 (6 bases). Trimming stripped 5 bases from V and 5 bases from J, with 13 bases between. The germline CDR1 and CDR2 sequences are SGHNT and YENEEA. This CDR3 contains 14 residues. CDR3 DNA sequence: TGTGCCAGCAGCCCCCTTCCGGGGGACAATGAGCAGTTCTTC. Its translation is CASSPLPGDNEQFF.

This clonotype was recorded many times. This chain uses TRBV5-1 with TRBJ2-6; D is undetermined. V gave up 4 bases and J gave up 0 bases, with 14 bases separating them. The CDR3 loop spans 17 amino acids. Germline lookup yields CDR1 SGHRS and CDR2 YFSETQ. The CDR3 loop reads CASSHRIGNSGANVLTF. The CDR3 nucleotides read TGCGCCAGCAGCCATCGGATCGGCAACTCTGGGGCCAACGTCCTGACTTTC.

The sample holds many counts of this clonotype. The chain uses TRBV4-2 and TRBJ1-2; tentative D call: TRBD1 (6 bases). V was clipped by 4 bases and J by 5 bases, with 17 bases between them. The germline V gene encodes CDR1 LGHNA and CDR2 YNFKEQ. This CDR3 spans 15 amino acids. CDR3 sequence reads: CASSRRDTEEYGYTF. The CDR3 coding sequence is TGTGCCAGCAGCCGCCGGGACACCGAAGAATATGGCTACACCTTC.

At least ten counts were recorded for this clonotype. The CDR3 nucleotides are TGTGCCAGCAGTTCCTCCCCCGGGGCGTGGAAGACCCAGTACTTC. Its translation: CASSSSPGAWKTQYF. The chain links TRBV28 to TRBJ2-5, with D perhaps given as TRBD1 or TRBD2 (5 bases each). Trimming took 4 bases from V and 6 from J, leaving 18 bases between them. This CDR3 is 15 amino acids long. Germline V CDR1 and CDR2: MDHEN, SYDVKM.

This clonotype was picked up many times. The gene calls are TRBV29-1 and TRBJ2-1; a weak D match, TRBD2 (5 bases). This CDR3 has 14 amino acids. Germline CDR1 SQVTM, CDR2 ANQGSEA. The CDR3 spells CSATRGSSYNEQFF. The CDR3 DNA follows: TGCAGTGCTACGCGTGGGAGCTCCTACAATGAGCAGTTCTTC.

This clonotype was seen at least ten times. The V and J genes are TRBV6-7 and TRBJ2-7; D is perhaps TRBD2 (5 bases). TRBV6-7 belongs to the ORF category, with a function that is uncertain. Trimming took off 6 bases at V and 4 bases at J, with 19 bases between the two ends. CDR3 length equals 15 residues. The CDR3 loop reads CASSPRGAKDYEQYF. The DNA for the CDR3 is TGTGCCAGCAGCCCCCGGGGAGCGAAGGATTACGAGCAGTACTTC.

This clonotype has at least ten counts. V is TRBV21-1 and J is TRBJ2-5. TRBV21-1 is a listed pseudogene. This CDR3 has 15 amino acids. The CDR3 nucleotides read TGTGCCAGCAGCGCCACAGTGGTTAAGCAAGAGACCCAGTACTTC. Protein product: CASSATVVKQETQYF.

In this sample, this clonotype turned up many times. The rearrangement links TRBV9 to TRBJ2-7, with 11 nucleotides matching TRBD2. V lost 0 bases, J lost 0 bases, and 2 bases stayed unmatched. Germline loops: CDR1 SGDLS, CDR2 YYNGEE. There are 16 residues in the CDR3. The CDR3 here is CASSVDLAGGSYEQYF. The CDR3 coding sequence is TGTGCCAGCAGCGTAGACCTAGCGGGAGGCTCCTACGAGCAGTACTTC.

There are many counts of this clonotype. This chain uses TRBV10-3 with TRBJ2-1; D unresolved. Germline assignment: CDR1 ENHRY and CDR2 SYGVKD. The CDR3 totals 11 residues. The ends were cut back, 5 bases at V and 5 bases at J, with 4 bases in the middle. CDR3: CAISLDNEQFF. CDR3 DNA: TGTGCCATCAGTCTGGACAATGAGCAGTTCTTC.

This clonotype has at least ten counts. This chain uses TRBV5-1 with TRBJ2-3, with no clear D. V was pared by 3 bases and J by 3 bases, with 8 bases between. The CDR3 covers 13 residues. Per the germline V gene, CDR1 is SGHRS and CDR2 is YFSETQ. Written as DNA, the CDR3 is TGCGCCAGCAGCTCGCCACAAACAGATACGCAGTATTTT. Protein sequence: CASSSPQTDTQYF. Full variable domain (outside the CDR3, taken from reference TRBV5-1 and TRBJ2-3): KAGVTQTPRYLIKTRGQQVTLSCSPISGHRSVSWYQQTPGQGLQFLFEYFSETQRNKGNFPGRFSGRQFSNSRSEMNVSTLELGDSALYLCASSSPQTDTQYFGPGTRLTVL.

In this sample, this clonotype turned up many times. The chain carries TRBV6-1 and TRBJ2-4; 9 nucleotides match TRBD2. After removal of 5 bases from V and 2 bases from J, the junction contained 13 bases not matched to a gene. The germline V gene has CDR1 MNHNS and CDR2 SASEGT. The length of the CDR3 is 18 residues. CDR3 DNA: TGTGCCAGCAGTAAGGGACTAGCCGAATCGAGGACCAAAAACATTCAGTACTTC. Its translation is CASSKGLAESRTKNIQYF.

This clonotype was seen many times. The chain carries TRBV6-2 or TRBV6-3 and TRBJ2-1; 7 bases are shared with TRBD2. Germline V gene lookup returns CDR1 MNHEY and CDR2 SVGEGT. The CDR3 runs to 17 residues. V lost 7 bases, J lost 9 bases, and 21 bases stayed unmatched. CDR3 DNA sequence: TGTGCCAGCACCCTTCCCGGAGATGGCGGGGGTGCTGGTGAGCAGTTCTTC. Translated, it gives CASTLPGDGGGAGEQFF.

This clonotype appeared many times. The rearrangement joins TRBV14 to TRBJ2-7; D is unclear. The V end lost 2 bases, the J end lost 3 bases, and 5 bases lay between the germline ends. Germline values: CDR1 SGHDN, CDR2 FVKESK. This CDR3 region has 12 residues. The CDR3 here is CASSQRLYEQYF. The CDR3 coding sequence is TGTGCCAGCAGCCAAAGGCTCTACGAGCAGTACTTC. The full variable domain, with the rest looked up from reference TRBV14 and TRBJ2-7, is EAGVTQFPSHSVIEKGQTVTLRCDPISGHDNLYWYRRVMGKEIKFLLHFVKESKQDESGMPNNRFLAERTGGTYSTLKVQPAELEDSGVYFCASSQRLYEQYFGPGTRLTVT.

The CDR3 coding sequence is TGTGCCAGCAGCTTGGGGCGTGGGACCCAGGAGACCCAGTACTTC. Its translation is CASSLGRGTQETQYF. V usage is TRBV5-4 and J usage is TRBJ2-5; D is perhaps TRBD1 or TRBD2 (5 bases each). The CDR3 extends over 15 amino acids. Trimming stripped 0 bases from V and 5 bases from J, with 14 bases between. CDR1 SGHNT and CDR2 YYREEE come from the germline V gene (reference sequence).

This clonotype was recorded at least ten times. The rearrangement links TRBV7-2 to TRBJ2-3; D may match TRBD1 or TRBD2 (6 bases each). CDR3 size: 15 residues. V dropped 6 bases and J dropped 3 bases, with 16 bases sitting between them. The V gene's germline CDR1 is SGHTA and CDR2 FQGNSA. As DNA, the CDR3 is TGTGCCAGCAGTCGTTGGTGGGGGGCGACAGATACGCAGTATTTT. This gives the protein CASSRWWGATDTQYF.

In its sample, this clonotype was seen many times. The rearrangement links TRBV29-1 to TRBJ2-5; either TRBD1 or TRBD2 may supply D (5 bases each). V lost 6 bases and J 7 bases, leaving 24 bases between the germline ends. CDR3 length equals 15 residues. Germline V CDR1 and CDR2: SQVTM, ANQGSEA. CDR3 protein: CSVPRDDGWYSTQYF. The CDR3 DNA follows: TGCAGCGTCCCAAGGGACGACGGGTGGTACTCGACCCAGTACTTC.

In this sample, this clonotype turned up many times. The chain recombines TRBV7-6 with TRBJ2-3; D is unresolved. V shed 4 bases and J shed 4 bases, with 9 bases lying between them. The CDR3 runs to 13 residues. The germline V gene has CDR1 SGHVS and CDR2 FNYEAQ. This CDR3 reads CASSSEPSDTQYF. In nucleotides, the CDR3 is TGTGCCAGCAGCTCGGAGCCTTCAGATACGCAGTATTTT. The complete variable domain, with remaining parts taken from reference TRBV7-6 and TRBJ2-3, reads GAGVSQSPRYKVTKRGQDVALRCDPISGHVSLYWYRQALGQGPEFLTYFNYEAQQDKSGLPNDRFSAERPEGSISTLTIQRTEQRDSAMYRCASSSEPSDTQYFGPGTRLTVL.

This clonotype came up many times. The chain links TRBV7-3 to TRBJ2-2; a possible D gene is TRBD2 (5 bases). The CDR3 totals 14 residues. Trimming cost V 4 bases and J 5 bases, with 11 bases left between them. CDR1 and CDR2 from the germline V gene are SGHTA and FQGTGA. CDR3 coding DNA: TGTGCCAGCAGCTCGCTAGCTAGGACCGGGGAGCTGTTTTTT. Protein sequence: CASSSLARTGELFF.

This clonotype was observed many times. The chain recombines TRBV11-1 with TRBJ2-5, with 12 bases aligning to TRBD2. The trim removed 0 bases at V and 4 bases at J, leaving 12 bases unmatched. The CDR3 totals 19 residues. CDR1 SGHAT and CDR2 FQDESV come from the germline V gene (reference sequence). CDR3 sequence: CASSLALTSGSLGRETQYF. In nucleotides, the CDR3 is TGTGCCAGCAGCTTAGCCTTGACTAGCGGGAGTTTGGGGAGAGAGACCCAGTACTTC.

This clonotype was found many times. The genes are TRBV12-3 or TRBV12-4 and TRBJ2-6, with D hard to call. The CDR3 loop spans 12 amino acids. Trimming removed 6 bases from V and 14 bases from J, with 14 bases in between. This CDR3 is CASSTGSRLLTF. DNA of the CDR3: TGTGCCAGCAGCACCGGGTCCCGGCTCCTGACTTTC.

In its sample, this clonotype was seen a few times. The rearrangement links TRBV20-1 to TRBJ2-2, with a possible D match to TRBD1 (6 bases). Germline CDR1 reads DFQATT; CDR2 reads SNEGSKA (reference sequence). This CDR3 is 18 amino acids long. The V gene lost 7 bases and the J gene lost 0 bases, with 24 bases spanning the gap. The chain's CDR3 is CSVLPPGHNKSNTGELFF. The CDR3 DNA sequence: TGCAGTGTCCTACCCCCGGGACACAATAAGTCGAACACCGGGGAGCTGTTTTTT.

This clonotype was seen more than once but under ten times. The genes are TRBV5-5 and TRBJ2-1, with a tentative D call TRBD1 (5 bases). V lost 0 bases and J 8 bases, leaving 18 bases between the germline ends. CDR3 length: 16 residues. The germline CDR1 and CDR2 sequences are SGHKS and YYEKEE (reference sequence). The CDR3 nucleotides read TGTGCCAGCAGCTTGGGCTCTGCTGGGGCCTGGGATGAGCAGTTCTTC. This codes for CASSLGSAGAWDEQFF.